This T cell receptor (beta chain) was obtained from a study of CD8 T cell repertoires and HIV-1 epitope variants. Study information: Separate wells received one of Twenty-five Gag or Nef variant peptides. Epitopes were three Gag families plus Nef HW9 and YT9. General observations from the study: Of under ten antigen-specific beta clonotypes, 5 or 6 appeared to cross-react with escape variants.

CDR1 and CDR2 from the germline V gene are LGHNA and YNFKEQ. Trimming cost V 3 bases and J 8 bases, with 19 bases left between them. This CDR3 region has 16 residues. Worth noting for this clone: Antigen specificity is unknown.

On the immunoSEQ platform, TCR beta CDR3s were sequenced at survey depth. The assay was immunoSEQ multiplex PCR, and TCRdb's table has in-frame clones only and misses some. The sample holds about 95,000 clones, roughly four fifths seen once. V is TRBV4-2 and J is TRBJ1-4; perhaps TRBD1 as D (5 bases). The sequencing sample was made of uncultured baseline CD8+ T cells from peripheral blood mononuclear cells (PBMCs). The receptor was isolated from a male donor with HIV. For the CDR3, the DNA is TGTGCCAGCAGCCAGCCAGGGTGGGATTTGGAGGAAAAACTGTTTTTT. It translates to CASSQPGWDLEEKLFF.